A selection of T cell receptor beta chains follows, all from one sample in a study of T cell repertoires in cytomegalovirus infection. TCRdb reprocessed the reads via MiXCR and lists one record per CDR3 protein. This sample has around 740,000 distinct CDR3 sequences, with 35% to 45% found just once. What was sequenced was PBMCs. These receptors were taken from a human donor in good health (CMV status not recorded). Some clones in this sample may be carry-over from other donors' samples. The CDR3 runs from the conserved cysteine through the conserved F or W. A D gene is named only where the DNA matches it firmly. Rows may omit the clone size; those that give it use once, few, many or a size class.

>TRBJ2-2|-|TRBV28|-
CASSPTGVFGELFF
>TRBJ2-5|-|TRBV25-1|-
CASSDARDNLQETQYF
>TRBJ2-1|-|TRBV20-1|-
CSARLLRGSYNEQFF
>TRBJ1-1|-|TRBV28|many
CASSESNTEAFF
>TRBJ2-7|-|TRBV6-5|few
CASRYSRSTAYEQYF
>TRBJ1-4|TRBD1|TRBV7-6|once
CASSWGQSLNEKLFF
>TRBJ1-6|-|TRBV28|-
CASSPGAQGSPLHF
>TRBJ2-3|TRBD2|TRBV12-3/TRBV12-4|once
CASSPSELAGADTQYF
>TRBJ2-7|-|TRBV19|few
CATSTGPQGYEQYF
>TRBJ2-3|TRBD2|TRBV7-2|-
CASSDSGRGVDTQYF
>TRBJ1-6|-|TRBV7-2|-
CASSLQPGSTYNSPLHF
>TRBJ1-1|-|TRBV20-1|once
CSARSGTEAFF
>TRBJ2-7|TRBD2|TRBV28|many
CASSPGLAAYEQYF
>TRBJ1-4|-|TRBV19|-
CASSSLEKLFF
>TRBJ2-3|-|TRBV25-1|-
CASSVTEATDTQYF
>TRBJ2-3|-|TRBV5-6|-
CASSRMSDTQYF
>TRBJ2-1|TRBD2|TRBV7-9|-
CARAAASGGGEQFF
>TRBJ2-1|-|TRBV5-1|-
CASRRQSSYNEQFF
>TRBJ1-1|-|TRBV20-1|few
CSSTVGSTGNTEAFF
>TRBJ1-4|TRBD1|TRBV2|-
CAGHRGEEKLFF
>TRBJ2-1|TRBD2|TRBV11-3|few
CASAVGAAGGVHNEQFF
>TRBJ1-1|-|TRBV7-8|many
CASSLYEGRTEAFF
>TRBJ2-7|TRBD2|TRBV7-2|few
CASSFTSGSRSYEQYF
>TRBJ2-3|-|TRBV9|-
CASSVGQAVGVIADTQYF
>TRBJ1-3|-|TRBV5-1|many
CASSLEPIDSGNTIYF
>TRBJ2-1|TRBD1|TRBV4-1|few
CASSQEGGRSQFF
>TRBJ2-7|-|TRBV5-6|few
CASSLDRIGTEQYF
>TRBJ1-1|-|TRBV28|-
CASSREPAGKTTEAFF
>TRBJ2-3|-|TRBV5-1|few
CASSLQTDTQYF
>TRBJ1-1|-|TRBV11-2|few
CASASFMNTEAFF
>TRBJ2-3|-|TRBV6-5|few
CASSPGPDTQYF
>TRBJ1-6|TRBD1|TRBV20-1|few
CSAITTGGGYNSPLHF
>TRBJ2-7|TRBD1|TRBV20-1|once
CSARGYHPQGVIGYEQYF
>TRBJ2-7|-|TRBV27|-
CASRLEAKGWGSSYEQYF
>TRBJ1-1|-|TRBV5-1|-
CASSLVASLGTEAFF
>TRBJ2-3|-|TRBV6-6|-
CASSPQGWQYF
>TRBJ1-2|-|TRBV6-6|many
CASSSLGEVGEGYTF
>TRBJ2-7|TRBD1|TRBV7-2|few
CASSLDRGLYEQYF
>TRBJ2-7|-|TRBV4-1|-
CASSQEFSYYEQYF
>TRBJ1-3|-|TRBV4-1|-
CASSQGAQGRFSGNTIYF
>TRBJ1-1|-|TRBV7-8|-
CVSSPRGVDRNTEAFF
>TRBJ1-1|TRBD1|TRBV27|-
CASRIQGANTEAFF
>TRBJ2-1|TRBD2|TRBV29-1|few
CSGVLPGLAQLEQFF